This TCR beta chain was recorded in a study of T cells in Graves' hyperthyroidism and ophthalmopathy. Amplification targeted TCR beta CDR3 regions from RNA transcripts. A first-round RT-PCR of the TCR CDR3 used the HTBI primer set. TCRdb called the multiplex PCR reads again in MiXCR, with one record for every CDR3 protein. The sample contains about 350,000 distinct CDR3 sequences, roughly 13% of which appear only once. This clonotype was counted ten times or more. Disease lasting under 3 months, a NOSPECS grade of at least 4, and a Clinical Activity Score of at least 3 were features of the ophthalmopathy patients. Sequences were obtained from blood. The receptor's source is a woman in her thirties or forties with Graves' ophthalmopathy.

CDR3 coding DNA: TGTGCCAGCAACTCGGACAGCTACGAGCAGTACTTC. Translating it yields CASNSDSYEQYF. The V gene is TRBV6-1, the J gene TRBJ2-7, with a tentative D call TRBD1 (6 bases). Per the germline V gene, CDR1 is MNHNS and CDR2 is SASEGT. The CDR3 covers 12 residues. V was shortened by 7 bases and J by 3 bases, with 10 bases between the two germline ends.